This note documents a single T cell receptor beta chain sequence. Its cognate antigen has yet to be identified. The sample holds no much larger clone one base away, and base qualities are not on file. CDR1 and CDR2 were assigned from the germline V gene as SGHRS and YFSETQ. The CDR3 measures 14 amino acids from cysteine to phenylalanine. Just the 42-base CDR3 DNA is kept, in frame starting at base 1. V sheds 3 bases and J sheds 5 bases, leaving 12 bases between their ends. The EasySep Human CD8+ T Cell Enrichment Kit was used on day 10 to isolate CD8+ T cells from every culture. This sample is drawn from a study of CD8 T cell repertoires and HIV-1 epitope variants (dated by TCRdb to about 2020). With regard to the full study: Twenty-five peptides representing autologous and known Gag and Nef epitope variants were each used to stimulate T cells in separate culture wells. Cultures ran for 9 to 11 days in IMDM with gentamicin, with half-media changes on days 3 and 7 adding IL-2, IL-7 and IL-15. Control conditions included a CMV, EBV and flu peptide pool, the Ebola AY9 epitope as negative control, and a no-peptide well. The epitopes tested were three Gag epitope families plus Nef HW9 and YT9. An aliquot of 1M T cells was set aside as an uncultured baseline condition, separate from the roughly 87 T cell cultures. A total of approximately 83 T cell cultures were run, with each culture condition done in triplicate except for one peptide, which was done in duplicate. Using the EasySep Human T Cell Enrichment Kit, T cells were enriched and then co-cultured with an equal number of autologous T cell-negative cells acting as antigen-presenting cells.

The investigation overall reported the following: The Nef KF9 family was recognized by five clonotypes and the HW9 family by one, and no responses to the TAALDMSHF plasma variant were observed. The assay identified only TCR beta chains and indicated proliferation in response to antigen, without indicating T cell function or cytokine profile. Under ten antigen-specific TCR beta clonotypes were identified, and five or six of them appeared cross-reactive for autologous or known escape epitope variants.

The immunoSEQ platform was used to sequence TCR beta CDR3 regions at survey depth. The QIAamp DNA micro kit was used to extract genomic DNA from every cultured and uncultured CD8+ T cell population. For the original study's pipeline: Samples with fewer than 5,000 productive reads were excluded, resulting in the removal of about 6.5% of the 75 HIV peptide-stimulated cultures. Sequences were trimmed to CDR3 by a MANAFEST web app, and nonproductive sequences, CDR3s under 5 amino acids, and sequences not starting with C or ending with F/W were removed. Clonotypes were classified as antigen-specific only if expansion was observed in at least 2 of 3 replicates versus the no-peptide control at FDR 0.01, only within one epitope family. Specific clonotypes also needed at least fivefold higher frequency than in wells stimulated with peptides from other epitope families. TCRdb took over this immuneACCESS table, retaining in-frame rearrangements with V and J assigned. Such tables are incomplete; in checked studies, under half of the missing clones stem from an unresolved V gene, and the remainder is unexplained. The D gene and trimming were derived from the DNA, and the V and J assignments and clone size from that table. In all, the sample holds some 100,000 clones, and over 70% of those were seen once. The top ten clonotypes cover 25% to 30% of the sample.

The V and J segments used are TRBV5-1 and TRBJ1-5, with no confident D gene call. The sample comprised uncultured baseline CD8+ T cells from peripheral blood mononuclear cells (PBMCs). This sequence originates from a male donor with HIV. The nucleotide sequence is given as TGCGCCAGCAGCTGGAAAGGAGGAGATCAGCCCCAGCATTTT. Its translation is CASSWKGGDQPQHF.